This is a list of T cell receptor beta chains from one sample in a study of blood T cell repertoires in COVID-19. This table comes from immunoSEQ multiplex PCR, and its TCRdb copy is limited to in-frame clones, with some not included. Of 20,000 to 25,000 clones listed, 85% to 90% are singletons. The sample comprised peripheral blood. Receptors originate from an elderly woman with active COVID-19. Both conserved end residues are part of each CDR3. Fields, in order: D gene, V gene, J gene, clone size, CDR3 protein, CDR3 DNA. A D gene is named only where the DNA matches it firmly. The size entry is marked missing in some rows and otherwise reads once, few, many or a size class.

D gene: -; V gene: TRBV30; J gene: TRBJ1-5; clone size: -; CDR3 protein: CAWSVDRRANQPQHF; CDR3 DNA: TGTGCCTGGAGTGTTGATAGGAGGGCCAATCAGCCCCAGCATTTT
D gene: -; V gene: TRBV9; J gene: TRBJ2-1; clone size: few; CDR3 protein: CASSVEPGYEQFF; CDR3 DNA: TGTGCCAGCAGCGTAGAACCCGGGTATGAGCAGTTCTTC
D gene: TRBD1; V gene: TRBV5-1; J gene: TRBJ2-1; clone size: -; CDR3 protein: CASSLSQGAGEQFF; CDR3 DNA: TGCGCCAGCAGTTTATCACAGGGGGCTGGTGAGCAGTTCTTC
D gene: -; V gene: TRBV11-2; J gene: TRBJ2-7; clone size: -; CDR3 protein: CASSLDRQATYEQYF; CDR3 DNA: TGTGCCAGCAGCTTAGACCGACAGGCTACCTACGAGCAGTACTTC
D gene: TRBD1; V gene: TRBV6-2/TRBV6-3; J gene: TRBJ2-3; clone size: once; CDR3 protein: CASSYLQGARDTQYF; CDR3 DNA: TGTGCCAGCAGTTACCTACAGGGGGCCAGGGATACGCAGTATTTT
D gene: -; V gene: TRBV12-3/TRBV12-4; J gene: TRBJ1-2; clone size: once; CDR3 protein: CASSLSVYGYTF; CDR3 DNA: TGTGCCAGCAGTTTGTCAGTCTATGGCTACACCTTC
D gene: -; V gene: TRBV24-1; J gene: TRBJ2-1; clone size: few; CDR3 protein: CATSDGGLSYNEQFF; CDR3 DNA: TGTGCCACCAGTGACGGGGGTCTCTCCTACAATGAGCAGTTCTTC
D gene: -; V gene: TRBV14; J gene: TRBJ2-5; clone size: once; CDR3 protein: CASSQAFLQETQYF; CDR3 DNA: TGTGCCAGCAGCCAAGCTTTCCTTCAAGAGACCCAGTACTTC
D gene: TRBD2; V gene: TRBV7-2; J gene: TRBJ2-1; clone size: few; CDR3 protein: CASSLGRLAVFVAYNEQFF; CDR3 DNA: TGTGCCAGCAGCTTAGGGCGACTAGCGGTTTTTGTGGCCTACAATGAGCAGTTCTTC
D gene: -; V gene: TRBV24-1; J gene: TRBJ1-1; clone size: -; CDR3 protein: CATSSGTEAFF; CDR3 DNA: TGTGCCACCAGTTCAGGAACTGAAGCTTTCTTT
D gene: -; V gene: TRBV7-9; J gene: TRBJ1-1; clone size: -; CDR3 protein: CASSLGGGPTEAFF; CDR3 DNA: TGTGCCAGCAGCTTAGGGGGGGGACCGACTGAAGCTTTCTTT
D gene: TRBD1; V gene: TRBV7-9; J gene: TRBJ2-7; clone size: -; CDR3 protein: CASSLEEGAWSYEQYF; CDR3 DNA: TGTGCCAGCAGCTTAGAAGAGGGGGCTTGGTCCTACGAGCAGTACTTC
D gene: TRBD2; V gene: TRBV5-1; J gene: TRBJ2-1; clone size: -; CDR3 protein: CASSLSGGSNEQFF; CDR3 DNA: TGCGCCAGCAGCTTGAGCGGGGGCTCCAATGAGCAGTTCTTC
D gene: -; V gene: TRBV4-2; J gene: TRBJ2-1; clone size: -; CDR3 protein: CASSQTRDPRYNEQFF; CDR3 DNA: TGTGCCAGCAGCCAAACTCGGGATCCTCGGTACAATGAGCAGTTCTTC